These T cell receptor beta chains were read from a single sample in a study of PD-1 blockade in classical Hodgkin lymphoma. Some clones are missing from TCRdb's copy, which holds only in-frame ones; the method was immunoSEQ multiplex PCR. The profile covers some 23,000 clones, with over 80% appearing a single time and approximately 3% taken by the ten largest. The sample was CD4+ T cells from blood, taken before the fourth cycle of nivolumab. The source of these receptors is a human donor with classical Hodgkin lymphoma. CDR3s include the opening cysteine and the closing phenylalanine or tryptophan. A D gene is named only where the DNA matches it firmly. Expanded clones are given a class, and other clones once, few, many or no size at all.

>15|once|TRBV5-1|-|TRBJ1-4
TGCGCCAGCAGCCCGGGGTATGCAACTAATGAAAAACTGTTTTTT
CASSPGYATNEKLFF
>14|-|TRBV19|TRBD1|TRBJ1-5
TGTGCCAGTAGTTCGACAGGGGGCAATCAGCCCCAGCATTTT
CASSSTGGNQPQHF
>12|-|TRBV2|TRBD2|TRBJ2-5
TGTGCCAGCAGGCGGGAGATAGAGACCCAGTACTTC
CASRREIETQYF
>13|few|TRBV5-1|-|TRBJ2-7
TGCGCCACCCGTCCGGGGGAAGGGTACGAGCAGTACTTC
CATRPGEGYEQYF
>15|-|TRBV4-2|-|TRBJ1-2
TGTGCCAGCAGCCAAGGGGGGTCAGGAGACTATGGCTACACCTTC
CASSQGGSGDYGYTF
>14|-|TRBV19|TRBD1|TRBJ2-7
TGTGCCAGTATTTATCCGGGACAGACCTACGAGCAGTACTTC
CASIYPGQTYEQYF
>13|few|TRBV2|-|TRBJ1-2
TGTGCCAGCAAGGCCACAGGCCCCTATGGCTACACCTTC
CASKATGPYGYTF
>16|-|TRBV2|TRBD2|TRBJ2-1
TGTGCCAGCAGATTAATAGCGGGGGGAGCCTACAATGAGCAGTTCTTC
CASRLIAGGAYNEQFF
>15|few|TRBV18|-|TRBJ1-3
TGTGCCAGCTCACCCCCGGTGGCAAGTGGAAACACCATATATTTT
CASSPPVASGNTIYF
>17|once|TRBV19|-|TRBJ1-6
TGTGCCAGTAGGGAGTTCCTGACAAGCTCCTATAATTCACCCCTCCACTTT
CASREFLTSSYNSPLHF
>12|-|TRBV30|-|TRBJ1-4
TGTGCCTGGAGCTGGGAGGGGGAAAAACTGTTTTTT
CAWSWEGEKLFF
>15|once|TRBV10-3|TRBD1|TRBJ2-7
TGTGCCATCAGTGAAGGGACAGGGAGGACCTACGAGCAGTACTTC
CAISEGTGRTYEQYF
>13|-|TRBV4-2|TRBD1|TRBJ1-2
TGTGCCAGCAGCCCTGGACAGGGCTGGGGCTACACCTTC
CASSPGQGWGYTF
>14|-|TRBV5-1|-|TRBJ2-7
TGCGCCAGCAGCATGGACGCGCCCGGGGGCGAGCAGTACTTC
CASSMDAPGGEQYF
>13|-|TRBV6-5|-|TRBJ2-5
TGTGCCAGCATGCGGACGGCTGAAGAGACCCAGTACTTC
CASMRTAEETQYF
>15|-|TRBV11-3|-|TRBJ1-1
TGTGCCAGCAGCTTCCTTGACGGGAGGGGAACTGAAGCTTTCTTT
CASSFLDGRGTEAFF
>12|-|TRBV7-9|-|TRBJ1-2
TGTGCCAGCAGCTTAGCGGTAGGGACGAGGACCTTC
CASSLAVGTRTF
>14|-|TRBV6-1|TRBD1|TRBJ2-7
TGTGCCAGCAGTCCTTCAGGGGGCGTATACGAGCAGTACTTC
CASSPSGGVYEQYF
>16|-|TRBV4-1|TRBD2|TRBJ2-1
TGCGCCAGCAGCCAAGCTAGCGGGGGGGCCTACAATGAGCAGTTCTTC
CASSQASGGAYNEQFF
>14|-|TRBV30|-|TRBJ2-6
TGTGCCGAGGCCAGGGCGCCTGGGGCCAACGTCCTGACTTTC
CAEARAPGANVLTF
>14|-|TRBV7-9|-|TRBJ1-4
TGTGCCAGCAGCTTAGCAGGGATTGGTGAAAAACTGTTTTTT
CASSLAGIGEKLFF
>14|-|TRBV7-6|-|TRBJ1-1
TGTGCCAGCAGCCAAAACGGGGGACCCACTGAAGCTTTCTTT
CASSQNGGPTEAFF
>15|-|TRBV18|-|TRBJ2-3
TGTGCCAGCTCACTTCAAAGGGCGGATCAGGATACGCAGTATTTT
CASSLQRADQDTQYF
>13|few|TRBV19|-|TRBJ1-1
TGTGCCAGTAGTATGGGGGTGGACACTGAAGCTTTCTTT
CASSMGVDTEAFF
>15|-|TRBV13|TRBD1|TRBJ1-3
TGTGCCAGCAGCTACACCGGGACAGGTTTATACACCATATATTTT
CASSYTGTGLYTIYF
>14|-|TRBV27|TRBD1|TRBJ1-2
TGTGCCAGCAGTCCCGGGACAGAACGCTATGGCTACACCTTC
CASSPGTERYGYTF
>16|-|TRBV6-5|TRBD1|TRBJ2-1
TGTGCCAGCAGTTACGCTATGGGACAGGGTGAGGATGAGCAGTTCTTC
CASSYAMGQGEDEQFF
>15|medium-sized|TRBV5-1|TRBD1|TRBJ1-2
TGCGCCAGCAGCTTGGACCCGGGACAGACCTATGGCTACACCTTC
CASSLDPGQTYGYTF
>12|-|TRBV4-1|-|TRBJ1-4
TGCGCCAGCAGCTTGACCGGTGAAAAACTGTTTTTT
CASSLTGEKLFF
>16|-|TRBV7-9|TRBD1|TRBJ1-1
TGTGCCAGCAGCTCCGGGACAGGGAAGTTTTCGACTGAAGCTTTCTTT
CASSSGTGKFSTEAFF
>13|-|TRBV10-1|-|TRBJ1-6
TGCGCCAGCAGTGAGAGTGGGAATTCACCCCTCCACTTT
CASSESGNSPLHF
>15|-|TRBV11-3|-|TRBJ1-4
TGTGCCAGCAGCCCCGGTAATTCCTGGGACGAAAAACTGTTTTTT
CASSPGNSWDEKLFF
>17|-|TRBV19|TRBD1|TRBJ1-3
TGTGCCAGTAGTATAGCCCGGGACAGCGACTCTGGAAACACCATATATTTT
CASSIARDSDSGNTIYF
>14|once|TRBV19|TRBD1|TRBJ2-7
TGTGCCAGTAGTAGGACAGGGTTGGAGTACGAGCAGTACTTC
CASSRTGLEYEQYF
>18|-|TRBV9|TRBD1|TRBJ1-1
TGTGCCAGCAGCGTAGCTACCGGGACAGGGTTTGGGAACACTGAAGCTTTCTTT
CASSVATGTGFGNTEAFF
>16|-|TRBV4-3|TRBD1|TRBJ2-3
TGCGCCAGCAGCCAAGGACAGGGGAATCTCAGGGATACGCAGTATTTT
CASSQGQGNLRDTQYF